One T cell receptor (beta chain) is described in this entry. Its antigen is not yet known. No base quality values were provided; no much bigger clone lies one nucleotide off. Whole blood was collected in K2EDTA tubes by collaborating institutions according to the institutions' own protocols. For TCRbeta analysis, collaborator samples were shipped as frozen whole blood, as isolated PBMCs, or as DNA extracted from either sample type. This sample is drawn from a study of blood T cell repertoires in COVID-19 (dated by TCRdb to about 2020). With regard to the full study: The collaborator samples originated in the United States, Italy and Spain and spanned the acute and convalescent phases of COVID-19. The material from the prospective study consisted of cDNA or gDNA derived from T cells, B-cell-depleted T cells, or PBMCs. Subjects who had been exposed to COVID-19, were actively infected with it, or had recovered from it provided the deeply sampled blood TCRbeta repertoires that made up the dataset. The repertoires were released in a freely available public database intended as a resource for research on the immune response to SARS-CoV-2. The samples were drawn from the first 160 participants of the ongoing ImmuneRACE study and from over 950 subjects provided by 6 global collaborators. The sample metadata nearly always contained a de-identified subject ID, COVID-19 status, age in years and sex. Where available, HLA class I and class II types were obtained from metadata supplied by the sample provider rather than from assay-based typing.

TCRbeta CDR3 regions were amplified from genomic DNA using the immunoSEQ Assay, a bias-controlled multiplex PCR. Per the source publication's procedure: Within the assay, amplification of reference gene primers was used to estimate how many nucleated cells each sample contained. To quantify the absolute abundance of each unique TCRbeta CDR3 rearrangement, sequence reads were collapsed and filtered. Productive Simpson clonality was computed per sample as the square root of Simpson's diversity index over productive rearrangements. Imported from immuneACCESS, the table was reduced by TCRdb to in-frame sequences with V and J called. These copies leave out some clones; in studies compared against another copy, an unresolved V gene accounts for under half, and the cause of the remainder is not known. V and J calls and clone size are given by that table; D and trimming were obtained from the DNA. This sample gives about 190,000 clones in total; around nine tenths of them show up just once. Of the sample, nearly 0.55% is held by the ten largest clones.

The paper's findings and limits, for the study overall: The quantity of clinical and demographic metadata differed by source and by participant and was supplied without curation.

The CDR3 sequence holds 13 residues, the cysteine and phenylalanine included. The CDR3 DNA has 39 bases and is translated from base 1. CDR1 SGHVS and CDR2 FNYEAQ are derived from the germline V gene. Trimming leaves V shorter by 1 base and J shorter by 7 bases, with the junction holding 4 bases beyond the gene matches. Sequenced material: peripheral blood. The receptor comes from a man in his fifties with acute or convalescent COVID-19. The V and J genes are TRBV7-6 and TRBJ2-7; TRBD2 aligns with 7 central bases. The sequenced DNA is TGTGCCAGCAGCTTAGAATCGCGGGGGGAGCAGTACTTC. The resulting protein is CASSLESRGEQYF.